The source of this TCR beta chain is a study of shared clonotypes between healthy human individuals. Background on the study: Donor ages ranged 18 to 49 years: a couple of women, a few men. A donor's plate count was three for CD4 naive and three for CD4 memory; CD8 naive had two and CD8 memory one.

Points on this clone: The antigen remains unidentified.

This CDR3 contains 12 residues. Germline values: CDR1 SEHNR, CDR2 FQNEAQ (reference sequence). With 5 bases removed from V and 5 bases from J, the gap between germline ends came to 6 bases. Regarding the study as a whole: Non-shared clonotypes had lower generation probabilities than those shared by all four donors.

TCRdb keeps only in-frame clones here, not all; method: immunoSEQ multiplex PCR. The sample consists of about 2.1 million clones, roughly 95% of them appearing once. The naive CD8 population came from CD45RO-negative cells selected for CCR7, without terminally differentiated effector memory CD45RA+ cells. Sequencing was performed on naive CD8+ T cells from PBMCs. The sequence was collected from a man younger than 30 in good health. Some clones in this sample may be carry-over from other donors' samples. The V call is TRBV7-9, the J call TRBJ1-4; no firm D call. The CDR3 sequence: CASSQKNEKLFF. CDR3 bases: TGTGCCAGCAGCCAAAAAAATGAAAAACTGTTTTTT.